This TCR beta chain is from a study of T cell changes during pregnancy in multiple sclerosis. Sequencing used immunoSEQ multiplex PCR; TCRdb keeps in-frame clones, though not all of them. The table lists under 110,000 clones, around 93% of them singletons. This CDR3 contains 17 residues. From germline, CDR1 is SGHRS and CDR2 YFSETQ. J lost 3 bases, V lost 5 bases, and 14 bases had no gene match. The TCR originated in a female donor with multiple sclerosis, enrolled in a pregnancy study. The V call is TRBV5-1, the J call TRBJ1-2; TRBD1 agrees at 9 bases. Here the sequenced sample was peripheral blood, taken after pregnancy. The CDR3 spells CASSPFARTGEDYGYTF. The CDR3 DNA reads TGCGCCAGCAGTCCGTTCGCCCGGACAGGGGAAGACTATGGCTACACCTTC.